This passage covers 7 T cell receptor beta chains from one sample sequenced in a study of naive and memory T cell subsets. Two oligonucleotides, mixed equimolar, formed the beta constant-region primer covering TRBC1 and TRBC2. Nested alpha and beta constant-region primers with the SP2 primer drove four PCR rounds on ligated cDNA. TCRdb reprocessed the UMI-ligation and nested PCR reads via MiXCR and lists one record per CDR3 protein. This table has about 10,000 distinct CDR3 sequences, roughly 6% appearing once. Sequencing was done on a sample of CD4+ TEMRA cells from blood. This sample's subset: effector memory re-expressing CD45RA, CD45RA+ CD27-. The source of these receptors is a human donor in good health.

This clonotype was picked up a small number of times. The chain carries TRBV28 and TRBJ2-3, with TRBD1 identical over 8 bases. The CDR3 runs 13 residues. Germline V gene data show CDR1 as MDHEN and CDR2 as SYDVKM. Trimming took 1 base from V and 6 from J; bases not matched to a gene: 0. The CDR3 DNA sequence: TGTGCCAGCAGTTTATCAGGGGGCGATACGCAGTATTTT. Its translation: CASSLSGGDTQYF.

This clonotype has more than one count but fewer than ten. The CDR3: CATARREYQETQYF. DNA of the CDR3: TGTGCCACCGCCCGACGGGAGTACCAAGAGACCCAGTACTTC. The J gene is TRBJ2-5, the V gene TRBV13; D perhaps matches TRBD2 (6 bases). The CDR3 is made up of 14 amino acids. The germline gives CDR1 PRHDT, CDR2 FYEKMQ (reference sequence). V was shortened by 10 bases and J by 0 bases, with 15 bases between the two germline ends.

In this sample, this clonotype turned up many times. CDR3 in amino acids: CASSLGLAGDYGYTF. In nucleotides, the CDR3 is TGCGCCAGCAGCTTGGGTTTGGCAGGGGACTATGGCTACACCTTC. The rearrangement uses TRBV5-1 and TRBJ1-2, with a tentative D call TRBD1 (6 bases). Per the germline V gene, CDR1 is SGHRS and CDR2 is YFSETQ. Trimming cost V 0 bases and J 3 bases, with 12 bases left between them. The length of the CDR3 is 15 residues.

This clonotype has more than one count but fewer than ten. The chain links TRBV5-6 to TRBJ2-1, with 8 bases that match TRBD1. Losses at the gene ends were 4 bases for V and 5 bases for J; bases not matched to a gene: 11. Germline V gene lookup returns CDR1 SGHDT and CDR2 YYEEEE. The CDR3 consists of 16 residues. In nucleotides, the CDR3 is TGTGCCAGCAGCCACGACAGGGGTCGCCTACACAATGAGCAGTTCTTC. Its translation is CASSHDRGRLHNEQFF.

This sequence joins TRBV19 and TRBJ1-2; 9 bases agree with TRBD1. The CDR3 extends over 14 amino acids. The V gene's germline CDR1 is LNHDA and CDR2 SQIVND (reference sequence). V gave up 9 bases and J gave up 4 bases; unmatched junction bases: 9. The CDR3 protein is CASEPGTGPYGYTF. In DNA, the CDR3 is TGTGCCAGCGAACCGGGGACAGGGCCCTATGGCTACACCTTC.

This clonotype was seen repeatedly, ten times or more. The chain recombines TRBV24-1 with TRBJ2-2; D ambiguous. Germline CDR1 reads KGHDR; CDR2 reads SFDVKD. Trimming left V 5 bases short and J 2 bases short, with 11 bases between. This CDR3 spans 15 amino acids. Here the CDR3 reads CATSGDSYNTGELFF. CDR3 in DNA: TGTGCCACCAGTGGTGACTCCTACAACACCGGGGAGCTGTTTTTT.

As DNA, the CDR3 is TGTGCCAGCAGTCCAGACGGACGCCTTAACTATGGCTACACCTTC. The encoded protein is CASSPDGRLNYGYTF. The rearrangement uses TRBV12-3 or TRBV12-4 and TRBJ1-2; D remains ambiguous. The CDR3 is made up of 15 amino acids. V was trimmed by 5 bases and J by 1 base, leaving 14 bases between them.